The rows below give T cell receptor beta chains drawn from one sample of a study of OX40 agonist ivuxolimab in advanced cancers. Sequencing used immunoSEQ multiplex PCR; TCRdb keeps in-frame clones, though not all of them. The table records tens of thousands of clones, 80% to 90% of them present only once. The input for sequencing was CD4+ or CD8+ T cells sorted from blood, taken in a trial of the OX40 agonist ivuxolimab. The receptors were sampled from an adult with an advanced solid tumor such as melanoma, head and neck, liver or kidney cancer. The CDR3 runs from the conserved cysteine through the conserved F or W.

v_call	cdr3_length	j_call	cdr3_aa
TRBV2	14	TRBJ1-5	CASRMWQDNQPQHF
TRBV21-1	12	TRBJ2-1	CASSEGGNEQFF
TRBV6-5	14	TRBJ2-3	CASSYSRGGDTQYF
TRBV29-1	16	TRBJ2-1	CSASGLAGSSYNEQFF
TRBV27	16	TRBJ1-5	CASSGDRGLPGQPQHF
TRBV4-1	15	TRBJ2-7	CASSQGDSGAYEQYF
TRBV6-6	15	TRBJ2-7	CASGGYGGALYEQYF
TRBV5-4	16	TRBJ2-3	CASSRFGAGDGDTQYF
TRBV19	14	TRBJ1-2	CASSMLAGGDGYTF
TRBV7-6	13	TRBJ1-6	CASSPSIVEPLHF
TRBV27	13	TRBJ2-1	CASSPGLAGEPFF
TRBV4-1	16	TRBJ1-5	CASSQESGGSGRPQHF
TRBV2	15	TRBJ1-5	CASSEGGYSNQPQHF
TRBV7-6	14	TRBJ2-7	CASSERDTSYEQYF
TRBV30	11	TRBJ2-5	CAWSEGVPQYF
TRBV21-1	13	TRBJ1-1	CASSTTDNTEAFF
TRBV27	14	TRBJ2-1	CASSLFGSYNEQFF
TRBV27	12	TRBJ2-7	CASSSPTGEQYF
TRBV14	14	TRBJ2-7	CASSQVGGIYEQYF
TRBV7-9	15	TRBJ2-1	CASSWTSVGSYEQFF
TRBV4-1	14	TRBJ1-2	CASSQAGTNYGYTF
TRBV11-2	13	TRBJ1-1	CASSLGPRQGAFF